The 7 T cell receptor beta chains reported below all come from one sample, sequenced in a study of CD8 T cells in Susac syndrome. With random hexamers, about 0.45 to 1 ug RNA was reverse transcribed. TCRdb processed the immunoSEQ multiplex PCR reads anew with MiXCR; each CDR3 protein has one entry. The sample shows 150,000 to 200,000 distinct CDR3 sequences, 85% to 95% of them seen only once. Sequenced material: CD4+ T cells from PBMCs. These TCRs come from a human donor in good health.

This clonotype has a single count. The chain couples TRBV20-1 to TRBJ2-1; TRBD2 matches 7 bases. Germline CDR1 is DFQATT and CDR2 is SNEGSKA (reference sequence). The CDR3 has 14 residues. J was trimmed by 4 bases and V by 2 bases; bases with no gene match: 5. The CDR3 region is CSARTSVGYNEQFF. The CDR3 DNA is TGCAGTGCTAGAACTAGCGTGGGATACAATGAGCAGTTCTTC.

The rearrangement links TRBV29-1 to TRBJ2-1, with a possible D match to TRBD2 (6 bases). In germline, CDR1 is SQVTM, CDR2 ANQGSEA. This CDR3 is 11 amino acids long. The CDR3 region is CTFSWGDEQFF. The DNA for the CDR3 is TGCACCTTCTCTTGGGGGGATGAGCAGTTCTTC.

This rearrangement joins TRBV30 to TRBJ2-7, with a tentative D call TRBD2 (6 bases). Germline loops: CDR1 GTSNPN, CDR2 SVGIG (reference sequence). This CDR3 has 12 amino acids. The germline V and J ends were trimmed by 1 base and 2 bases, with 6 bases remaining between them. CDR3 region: CAWSASAYEQYF. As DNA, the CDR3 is TGTGCCTGGAGTGCTAGCGCCTACGAGCAGTACTTC.

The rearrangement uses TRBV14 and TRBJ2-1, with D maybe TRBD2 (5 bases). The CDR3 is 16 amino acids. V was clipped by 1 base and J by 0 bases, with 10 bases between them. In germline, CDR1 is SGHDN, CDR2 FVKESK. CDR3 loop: CASSQVRGSSYNEQFF. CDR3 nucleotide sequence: TGTGCCAGCAGCCAAGTCAGAGGGAGCTCCTACAATGAGCAGTTCTTC. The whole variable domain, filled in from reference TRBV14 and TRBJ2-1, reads EAGVTQFPSHSVIEKGQTVTLRCDPISGHDNLYWYRRVMGKEIKFLLHFVKESKQDESGMPNNRFLAERTGGTYSTLKVQPAELEDSGVYFCASSQVRGSSYNEQFFGPGTRLTVL.

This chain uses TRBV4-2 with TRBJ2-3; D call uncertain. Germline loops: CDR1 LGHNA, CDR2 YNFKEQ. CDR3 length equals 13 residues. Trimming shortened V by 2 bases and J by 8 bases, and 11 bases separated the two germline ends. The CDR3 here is CASSQPGDGTQYF. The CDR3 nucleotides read TGTGCCAGCAGCCAACCAGGAGACGGTACGCAGTATTTT.

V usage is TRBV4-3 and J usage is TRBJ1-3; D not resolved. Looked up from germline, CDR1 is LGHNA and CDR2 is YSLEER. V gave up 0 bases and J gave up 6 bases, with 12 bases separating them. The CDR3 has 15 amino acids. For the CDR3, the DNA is TGCGCCAGCAGCCAAGAGACGCGGGGATTAAACACCATATATTTT. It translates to CASSQETRGLNTIYF.

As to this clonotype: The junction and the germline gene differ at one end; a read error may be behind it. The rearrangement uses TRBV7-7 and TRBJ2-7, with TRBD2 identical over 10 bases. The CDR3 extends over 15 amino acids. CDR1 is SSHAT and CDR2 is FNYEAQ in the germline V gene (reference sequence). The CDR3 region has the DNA TGTGCTAGCAGCTTACTAGCGGGACCCTCCTACGAGCAGTACTTC. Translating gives CASSLLAGPSYEQYF.